This TCR beta chain was profiled in a study of CD4+ T cells in melanoma. The CDR3 covers 11 residues. Germline CDR1 is MNHEY and CDR2 is SVGAGI. Trimming stripped 7 bases from V and 8 bases from J, with 11 bases between. Only in-frame clones appear in the TCRdb table, and some are missing; sequencing was by immunoSEQ multiplex PCR. The table records fewer than 150,000 clones, roughly 91% of them present only once. A word on this clone: Its antigen is currently unknown.

Study results and caveats: Diverse differentiation states were reported for melanoma neoantigen-specific CD4+ T cells. CD8+ T cell, macrophage and B cell function reportedly correlated with neoantigen-specific CD4+ T cells.

J is TRBJ1-2 and V is TRBV6-5; weak D call: TRBD1 (5 bases). This receptor was taken from a human donor with melanoma. The CDR3 loop is CASNTGLGYTF. The DNA for the CDR3 is TGTGCCAGCAATACAGGTTTAGGCTACACCTTC.